Below are 8 T cell receptor beta chains sequenced from a single sample in a study of cytomegalovirus exposure and HLA in healthy donors (dated by TCRdb to about 2017). Libraries were constructed by the immunoSEQ multiplex PCR assay. TCRdb limited this immuneACCESS table to in-frame rearrangements with V and J called. A share of clones is missing; checked studies link under half to unresolved V genes, and the rest is unexplained. This sample holds 92,000 or so clones; 95% to 98% were observed only once. The top ten clonotypes cover more than 0.65% of the sample. Input material: PBMCs. These TCRs come from a man aged 18 to 30 in good health and CMV-seronegative.

The chain joins TRBV29-1 to TRBJ2-5, with a possible D match to TRBD1 (7 bases). Germline CDR1 is SQVTM and CDR2 is ANQGSEA. The CDR3 runs 14 residues. The V end lost 4 bases, the J end lost 1 base, and 13 bases lay between the germline ends. The DNA for the CDR3 is TGCAGCGTTGTCGGGGGACAGCTCCAAGAGACCCAGTACTTC. It translates to CSVVGGQLQETQYF.

This chain uses TRBV11-3 with TRBJ1-1; possible D gene TRBD1, 5 bases. CDR3 length: 14 residues. From germline, CDR1 is SGHNT and CDR2 YENEEA. V shed 6 bases and J shed 4 bases, with 15 bases lying between them. CDR3 nucleotides: TGTGCCAGCAGTTCCTTTGAAGGGGCCACTGAAGCTTTCTTT. As protein: CASSSFEGATEAFF. Using reference TRBV11-3 and TRBJ1-1 for the parts outside the CDR3, the full variable domain is EAGVVQSPRYKIIEKKQPVAFWCNPISGHNTLYWYLQNLGQGPELLIRYENEEAVDDSQLPKDRFSAERLKGVDSTLKIQPAELGDSAVYLCASSSFEGATEAFFGQGTRLTVV.

The chain combines TRBV2 with TRBJ2-2; D perhaps matches TRBD2 (5 bases). Trimming stripped 7 bases from V and 1 base from J, with 10 bases between. Germline lookup yields CDR1 SNHLY and CDR2 FYNNEI. The CDR3 totals 14 residues. DNA of the CDR3: TGTGCCAGCAAGCTAGGAGGGAACACCGGGGAGCTGTTTTTT. Translated: CASKLGGNTGELFF.

The chain recombines TRBV27 with TRBJ2-1, with D perhaps matching TRBD1 or TRBD2 (9 bases each). The CDR3 has 21 residues. Trimming removed 5 bases from V and 8 bases from J, with 37 bases in between. Germline CDR1 and CDR2: MNHEY and SMNVEV (reference sequence). CDR3 DNA sequence: TGTGCCAGCAGTCGAACCCGCGGGACAGGGTGGGGTAGCGGGAGAGGGCATGAGCAGTTCTTC. It codes for CASSRTRGTGWGSGRGHEQFF.

V is TRBV11-3 and J is TRBJ1-5, with 7 bases matching TRBD1. The germline CDR1 and CDR2 sequences are SGHNT and YENEEA. The CDR3 runs to 13 residues. Germline trimming cut 8 bases from V and 5 bases from J; bases unmatched to any gene: 6. The CDR3 reads CASSVRGDQPQHF. The CDR3 DNA sequence: TGTGCCAGCTCGGTCAGGGGGGATCAGCCCCAGCATTTT.

The chain joins TRBV15 to TRBJ1-1, with unresolved D. The CDR3 loop spans 14 amino acids. Germline V CDR1 and CDR2: LNHNV, YYDKDF (reference sequence). V lost 5 bases and J lost 5, with 15 bases in between. The CDR3 is CATSRLGERTEAFF. The DNA of the CDR3 is TGTGCCACCAGCCGGTTGGGAGAGCGGACTGAAGCTTTCTTT.

The rearrangement joins TRBV25-1 to TRBJ2-3, with 8 bases aligning to TRBD2. After removal of 3 bases from V and 4 bases from J, the junction contained 9 bases not matched to a gene. The germline V gene encodes CDR1 MGHDK and CDR2 SYGVNS. The CDR3 is 16 residues long. The CDR3 reads CASSDLAGGVPDTQYF. CDR3 bases: TGTGCCAGCAGTGATTTGGCGGGAGGAGTGCCAGATACGCAGTATTTT.

This chain connects TRBV6-5 to TRBJ1-2; 7 nucleotides line up with TRBD1. Losses at the gene ends were 4 bases for V and 0 bases for J; bases not matched to a gene: 2. The germline CDR1 and CDR2 sequences are MNHEY and SVGAGI. CDR3 length: 14 residues. Here the CDR3 reads CASSSGTANYGYTF. The CDR3 nucleotides are TGTGCCAGCAGTTCCGGGACAGCTAACTATGGCTACACCTTC.